This T cell receptor (beta chain) was identified in a study of glioma-infiltrating T cells. Findings and caveats of the study: Non-neoplastic patients had below-expected tissue-blood divergence, while all gliomas exceeded expectation.

This clonotype was recorded many times. Its antigen is not identified. Using RNA template, CDR3s of TCR alpha and beta were amplified with iRepertoire arm-PCR. Input was roughly 95-450 ng of tissue mRNA or PBMC total RNA. TCRdb called the multiplex PCR reads again in MiXCR, with one record for every CDR3 protein. The data show approximately 110,000 distinct CDR3 sequences, 20% to 25% seen once. The germline V gene has CDR1 DFQATT and CDR2 SNEGSKA (reference sequence). The CDR3 is 15 residues long. V shed 0 bases and J shed 3 bases, with 14 bases lying between them. Specimen: glioma tissue, nonneoplastic brain tissue, or PBMCs (not recorded which). The chain uses TRBV20-1 and TRBJ1-2; maybe TRBD1 (5 bases). The origin of this receptor is a human donor with low-grade glioma or glioblastoma, undergoing nonglioma brain surgery, or in good health (not recorded which). The CDR3 DNA reads TGCAGTGCTAGAGACCTCCGGGACGGGGACTATGGCTACACCTTC. Translation gives CSARDLRDGDYGYTF.